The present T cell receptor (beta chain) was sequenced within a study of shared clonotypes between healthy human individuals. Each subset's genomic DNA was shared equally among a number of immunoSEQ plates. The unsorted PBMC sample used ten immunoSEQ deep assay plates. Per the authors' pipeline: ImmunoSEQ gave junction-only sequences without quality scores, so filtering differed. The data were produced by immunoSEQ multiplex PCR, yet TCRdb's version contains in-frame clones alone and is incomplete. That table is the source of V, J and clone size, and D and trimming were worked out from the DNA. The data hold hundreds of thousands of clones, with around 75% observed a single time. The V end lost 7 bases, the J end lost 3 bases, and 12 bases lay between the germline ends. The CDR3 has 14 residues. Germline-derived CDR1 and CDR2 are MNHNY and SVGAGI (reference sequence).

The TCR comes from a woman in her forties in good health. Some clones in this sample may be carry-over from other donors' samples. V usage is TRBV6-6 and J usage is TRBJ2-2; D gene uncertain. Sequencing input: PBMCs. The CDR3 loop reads CASKPFGDTGELFF. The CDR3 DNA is TGTGCCAGCAAGCCGTTTGGGGACACCGGGGAGCTGTTTTTT.